Below are 3 T cell receptor beta chains sequenced from a single sample in a study of cytomegalovirus exposure and HLA in healthy donors. It was with 60 Vbeta and 13 Jbeta primers that the PCR ran. Profiling relied on immunoSEQ multiplex PCR, and the TCRdb table lists in-frame clones only, not all of them. The sample records under 120,000 clones, roughly 69% being singletons. The source material was PBMCs. The receptors shown here come from a man in his fifties in good health and CMV-seropositive.

The chain recombines TRBV30 with TRBJ2-5; 8 bases are shared with TRBD1. V lost 5 bases to trimming and J lost 11 bases; unmatched junction nucleotides: 10. The CDR3 sequence is 12 residues long. CDR1 and CDR2 from the germline V gene are GTSNPN and SVGIG (reference sequence). This CDR3 is CAWGRTGLEQYF. In DNA form, the CDR3 reads TGTGCCTGGGGGAGGACAGGGCTGGAGCAGTACTTC.

Here the CDR3 reads CASSLGHPMDEKLFF. In DNA form, the CDR3 reads TGTGCCAGCAGCTTGGGACACCCGATGGATGAAAAACTGTTTTTT. V gene TRBV5-6 combines with J gene TRBJ1-4; D remains unclear. The length of the CDR3 is 15 residues. Germline V gene sequence: CDR1 SGHDT, CDR2 YYEEEE. The V and J ends lost 0 bases and 6 bases respectively, with 12 bases between them.

The sample holds one count of this clone. The sample contains more than one DNA sequence encoding this CDR3. The V call is TRBV28, the J call TRBJ2-1; TRBD1 aligns across 9 bases. The V gene end was trimmed by 2 bases and the J gene end by 7 bases; junction bases not matched to a gene: 6. Germline V gene data show CDR1 as MDHEN and CDR2 as SYDVKM. The CDR3 is made up of 15 amino acids. As DNA, the CDR3 is TGTGCCAGCAGTTTAGGGGACAGGGAGGGAAATGAGCAGTTCTTC. Protein: CASSLGDREGNEQFF. The full variable domain, its missing parts supplied by reference TRBV28 and TRBJ2-1, is DVKVTQSSRYLVKRTGEKVFLECVQDMDHENMFWYRQDPGLGLRLIYFSYDVKMKEKGDIPEGYSVSREKKERFSLILESASTNQTSMYLCASSLGDREGNEQFFGPGTRLTVL.